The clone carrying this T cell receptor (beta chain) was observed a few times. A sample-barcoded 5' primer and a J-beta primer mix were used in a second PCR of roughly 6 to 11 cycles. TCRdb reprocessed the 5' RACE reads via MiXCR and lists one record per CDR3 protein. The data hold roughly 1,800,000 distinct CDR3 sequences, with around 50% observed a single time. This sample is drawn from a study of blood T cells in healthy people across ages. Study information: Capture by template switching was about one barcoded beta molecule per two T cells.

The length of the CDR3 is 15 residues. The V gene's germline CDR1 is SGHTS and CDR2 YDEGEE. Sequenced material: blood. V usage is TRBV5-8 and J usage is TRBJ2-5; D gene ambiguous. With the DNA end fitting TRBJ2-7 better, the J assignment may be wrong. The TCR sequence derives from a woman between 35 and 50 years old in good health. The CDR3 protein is CASSLEIRDGYEQYF. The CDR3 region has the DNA TGTGCCAGCAGCTTGGAGATCCGAGACGGCTACGAGCAGTACTTC.